This T cell receptor beta chain comes out of a study of T cell responses to AZD1222 COVID-19 vaccine. Overall study results and limits: At study baseline, merely a handful of AZD1222 recipients were seropositive. Sampling captured repertoires only after the peak T cell response. Mostly white British, mostly female donors; authors suggested clonal diversity may be underestimated.

Some clones are missing from TCRdb's copy, which holds only in-frame ones; the method was immunoSEQ multiplex PCR. The repertoire holds around 94,000 clones, approximately 90% seen once, with about 14% in the top ten. A note on this clone: Its antigen is not identified.

Trimming shortened V by 3 bases and J by 8 bases, and 4 bases separated the two germline ends. Germline V gene data show CDR1 as SGHTA and CDR2 as FQGTGA. The CDR3 runs 10 residues. The chain employs TRBV7-3 and TRBJ1-2; D is unclear. The specimen comprised peripheral blood, sampled on day 0 of AZD1222 vaccination. The receptor was isolated from an adult in good health. This CDR3 is CASSFAGYTF. The DNA for the CDR3 is TGTGCCAGCAGCTTTGCCGGCTACACCTTC. Based on the CDR3 plus reference TRBV7-3 and TRBJ1-2, the full variable domain is GAGVSQTPSNKVTEKGKYVELRCDPISGHTALYWYRQSLGQGPEFLIYFQGTGAADDSGLPNDRFFAVRPEGSVSTLKIQRTERGDSAVYLCASSFAGYTFGSGTRLTVV.